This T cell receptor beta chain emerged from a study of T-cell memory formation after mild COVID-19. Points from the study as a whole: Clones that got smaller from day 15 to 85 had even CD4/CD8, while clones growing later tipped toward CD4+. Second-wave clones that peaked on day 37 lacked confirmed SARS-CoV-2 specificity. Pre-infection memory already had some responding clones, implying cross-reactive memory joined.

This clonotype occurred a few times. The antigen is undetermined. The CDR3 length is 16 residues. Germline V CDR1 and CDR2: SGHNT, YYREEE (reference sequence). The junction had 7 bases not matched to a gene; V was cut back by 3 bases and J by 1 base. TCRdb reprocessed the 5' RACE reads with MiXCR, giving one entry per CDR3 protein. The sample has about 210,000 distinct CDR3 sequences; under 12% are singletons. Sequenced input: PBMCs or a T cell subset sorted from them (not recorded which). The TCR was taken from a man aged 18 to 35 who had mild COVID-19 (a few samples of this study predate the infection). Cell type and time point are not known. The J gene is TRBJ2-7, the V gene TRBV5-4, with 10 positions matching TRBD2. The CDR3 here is CASSYSGGSYSYEQYF. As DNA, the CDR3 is TGTGCCAGCAGCTATAGCGGGGGGAGTTATTCCTACGAGCAGTACTTC.